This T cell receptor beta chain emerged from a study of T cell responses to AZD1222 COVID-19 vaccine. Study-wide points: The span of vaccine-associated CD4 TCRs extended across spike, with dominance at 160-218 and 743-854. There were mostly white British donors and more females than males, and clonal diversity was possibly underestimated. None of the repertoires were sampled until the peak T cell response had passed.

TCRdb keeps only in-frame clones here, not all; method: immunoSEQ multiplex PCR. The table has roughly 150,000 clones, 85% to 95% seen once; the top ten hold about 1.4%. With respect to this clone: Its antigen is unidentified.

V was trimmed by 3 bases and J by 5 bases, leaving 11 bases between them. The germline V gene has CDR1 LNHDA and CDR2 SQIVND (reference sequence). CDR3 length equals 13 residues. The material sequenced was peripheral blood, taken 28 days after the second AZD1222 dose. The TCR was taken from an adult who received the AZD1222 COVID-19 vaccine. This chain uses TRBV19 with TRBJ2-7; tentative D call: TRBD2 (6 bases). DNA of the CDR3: TGTGCCAGTAGTATCCGCGGGAATGACGAGCAGTACTTC. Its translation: CASSIRGNDEQYF.